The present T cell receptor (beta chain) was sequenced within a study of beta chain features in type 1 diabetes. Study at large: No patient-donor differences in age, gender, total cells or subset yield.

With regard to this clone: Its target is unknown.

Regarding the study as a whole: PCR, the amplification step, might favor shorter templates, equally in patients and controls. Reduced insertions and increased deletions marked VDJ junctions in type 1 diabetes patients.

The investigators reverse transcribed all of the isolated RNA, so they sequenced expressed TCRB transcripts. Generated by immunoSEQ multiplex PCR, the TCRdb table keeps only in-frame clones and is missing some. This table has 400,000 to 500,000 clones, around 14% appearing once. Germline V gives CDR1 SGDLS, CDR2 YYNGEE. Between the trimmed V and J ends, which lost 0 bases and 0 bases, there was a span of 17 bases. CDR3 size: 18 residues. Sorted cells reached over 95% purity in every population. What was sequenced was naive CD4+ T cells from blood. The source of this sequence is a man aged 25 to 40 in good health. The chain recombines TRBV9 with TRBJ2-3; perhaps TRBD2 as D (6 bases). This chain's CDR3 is CASSVGLAPAFSTDTQYF. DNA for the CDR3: TGTGCCAGCAGCGTAGGGCTAGCGCCCGCCTTTAGCACAGATACGCAGTATTTT.